This TCR beta chain originates from a study of shared clonotypes between healthy human individuals (dated by TCRdb to about 2020). Regarding the research as a whole: A few men and two women, aged 18 to 49 years, made up the cohort. Per donor, three plates each were used for CD4 naive and CD4 memory, two for CD8 naive, and one for CD8 memory. Libraries were prepared and TCR repertoires were sequenced by different laboratories using diverse techniques, in order to increase sequencing depth and limit assay-specific biases. Leukapheresis yielded between about 0.85 and 10 billion PBMCs per donor. Blood TCR repertoires of 5 or 6 healthy adults were deeply sequenced to estimate repertoire size and the extent of clonotype sharing between individuals. Findings and caveats that apply to the study as a whole: Naive subsets generally had larger estimated clonotype richness than memory subsets did. When a few donors were compared, the shared fraction of clonotypes was around 5% for naive CD4, 3.5% for naive CD8, 2% to 2.5% for memory CD4, and roughly 0.43% for memory CD8. Pairwise subsampling led to the expectation that sequencing depth would affect the degree of clonotype sharing among donors. Compared with non-shared clonotypes, clonotypes shared by all four sorted-subset donors had higher generation probabilities. Only blood was sampled, and tissue TCR repertoires likely differ from those in blood. Even with the large sequencing depth, rarefaction of the sorted-subset datasets indicated that sequencing was incomplete. The genetic and exposure-history diversity represented was limited by the small number of donors.

V loses 6 bases at its end and J loses 4 bases; junction bases beyond the gene matches: 19. Including the terminal cysteine and phenylalanine, the CDR3 comprises 19 residues. CDR3 DNA only is kept here, 57 bases in frame from base 1. For CDR1 and CDR2, the germline V gene (reference sequence) lists MNHEY and SMNVEV. With respect to this clone: Its antigen target is currently unknown. No much larger clone is present one base from it, and per-base qualities are unavailable.

TCR CDR3 regions were amplified from genomic DNA by multiplex PCR using the deep immunoSEQ assay. Extracted genomic DNA from each cell subset was distributed evenly across all wells of several immunoSEQ 96-well plates, and each plate was treated as a replicate. For sorted subsets, roughly 190 ng of genomic DNA, equivalent to 30,000 or so T cell genomes, went into each replicate PCR. The purified libraries were quantified using a Qubit 3.0 fluorometer, sized with a Bioanalyzer 2100, and then quantified again using the KAPA Library Quantification kit. Each immunoSEQ 96-well plate was sequenced on its own single-read 150-cycle Illumina NextSeq 550 flow cell. In the authors' own workflow: The immunoSEQ output contained only junctional sequences without quality scores, so filtering could not match that applied to full-length reads. Sequences were annotated with PyIR, a Python wrapper for IgBLAST v1.9, and V/J genes and CDR3 were assigned using IMGT germline references. Any read was removed if the V/J assignment was weak (E-value above 1e-6), the CDR3 was missing, or the read contained stop codons, out-of-frame junctions, or ambiguous translated residues. V3J clonotypes were defined as sequences sharing the same inferred V gene, J gene, and CDR3 amino acid sequence. The percentage overlap between two repertoires was calculated by dividing the number of shared unique clonotypes by the size of the smaller repertoire. Three approaches were used to assess repertoire richness: RTK rarefaction, the Chao1 estimator, and Recon v2.1 estimates of unobserved clonotypes. OLGA was used to compute generation probabilities for all TCRbeta clonotypes that the gDNA method yielded from a handful of donors. Drawn from immuneACCESS, this table holds only the in-frame rearrangements with V and J called that TCRdb kept. Clones are partly lost; checked studies trace under half to an unresolved V gene and leave the rest unexplained. Clonal size and the V and J genes are those of that table, whereas D and trimming came from the DNA. In all, the sample holds some 630,000 clones, and 95% to 96% of those were seen once. The ten largest clones capture less than 0.13% of the sample.

CD8 naive samples were CD45RO-negative cells positively selected for CCR7, giving a CD45RA+CCR7+ population that excluded TemRA cells. Donors were healthy HIV-negative adults with no recently reported acute infections or vaccinations. Every donor was a Caucasian adult residing in Nashville, Tennessee, USA. Blood was collected by leukapheresis, and PBMCs were isolated by Ficoll-Histopaque density gradient centrifugation and then cryopreserved in liquid nitrogen vapor phase. Analytical flow cytometry was used to check the purity and quantity of every magnetically sorted T cell population. Genomic DNA was isolated from each sorted fraction and quantified by UV absorbance on a Nanodrop 2000c.

Sequenced: naive CD8+ T cells sorted from blood. The cell subset or site label for this specimen denotes: CD45RA+CCR7+. Rearrangement joined TRBV27 to TRBJ2-1, with 9 bases aligning to TRBD2. This clonotype originated in a woman aged 30 to 39 in good health. The CDR3 reads as follows: CASSPGRTSEKWGYNEQFF. The nucleotide sequence reads TGTGCCAGCAGCCCCGGCCGGACTAGCGAGAAGTGGGGTTACAATGAGCAGTTCTTC.